The 30 T cell receptor beta chains below come from one sample, sequenced in a study of CD8 T cells in ankylosing spondylitis. TCRdb reprocessed the 5' RACE reads with MiXCR, giving one entry per CDR3 protein. The sample has fewer than 250,000 distinct CDR3 sequences, 10% to 13% seen once. The specimen sequenced was blood, either unsorted or a sorted T cell fraction (not recorded which). The receptors shown here come from a male donor with ankylosing spondylitis or in good health (not recorded which).

The genes are TRBV7-2 and TRBJ1-5, with D perhaps TRBD1 (6 bases). Trimming took off 3 bases at V and 0 bases at J, with 9 bases between the two ends. This CDR3 has 15 amino acids. Per germline, CDR1 SGHTA and CDR2 FQGNSA. CDR3 residues: CASSLDSFSNQPQHF. CDR3 DNA sequence: TGTGCCAGCAGCTTGGACAGTTTTAGCAATCAGCCCCAGCATTTT.

This clonotype was recorded a few times. The V and J genes are TRBV2 and TRBJ2-2; D perhaps matches TRBD1 (5 bases). Germline V lookup: CDR1 SNHLY, CDR2 FYNNEI. Trimming took off 8 bases at V and 6 bases at J, with 16 bases between the two ends. This CDR3 contains 14 residues. The CDR3, as DNA: TGTGCCAGCGCTCCCCTCAGGGTTGCCGGGGAGCTGTTTTTT. Translating it yields CASAPLRVAGELFF. The full variable domain, with the rest looked up from reference TRBV2 and TRBJ2-2, is EPEVTQTPSHQVTQMGQEVILRCVPISNHLYFYWYRQILGQKVEFLVSFYNNEISEKSEIFDDQFSVERPDGSNFTLKIRSTKLEDSAMYFCASAPLRVAGELFFGEGSRLTVL.

This clonotype appeared many times. This chain uses TRBV20-1 with TRBJ1-3, with no clear D. The CDR3 loop spans 13 amino acids. Deletions cut 3 bases from V and 3 bases from J, with 9 bases between. Germline loops: CDR1 DFQATT, CDR2 SNEGSKA (reference sequence). The DNA of the CDR3 is TGCAGTGCTAGGAAGGGAGATGGAAACACCATATATTTT. Translation: CSARKGDGNTIYF.

The sample holds a few counts of this clonotype. The V and J genes are TRBV11-2 and TRBJ2-7; D gene unclear. CDR3 length: 14 residues. Trimming removed 3 bases from V and 5 bases from J, with 14 bases in between. CDR1 SGHAT and CDR2 FQNNGV come from the germline V gene. The CDR3 loop reads CASSFGGSTHEQYF. DNA of the CDR3: TGTGCCAGCAGCTTCGGTGGCAGTACCCACGAGCAGTACTTC.

This clonotype was counted at least ten times. V gene TRBV29-1 combines with J gene TRBJ2-7; 7 nucleotides match TRBD1. CDR3 length equals 13 residues. The J segment lost 3 bases and the V segment lost 7 bases, leaving 9 bases of the junction unmatched. The germline V gene has CDR1 SQVTM and CDR2 ANQGSEA. The CDR3 region has the DNA TGCAGCGCGGCTTTGAGACAGGGCTACGAGCAGTACTTC. Amino acid sequence: CSAALRQGYEQYF.

There are many counts of this clonotype. The chain couples TRBV5-1 to TRBJ1-6; 7 bases are shared with TRBD1. Looked up from germline, CDR1 is SGHRS and CDR2 is YFSETQ. The ends lost 2 bases at V and 6 bases at J; junction bases unmatched: 8. The CDR3 runs 16 residues. The CDR3 is CASSFFGQVTNSPLHF. As DNA, the CDR3 is TGCGCCAGCAGCTTCTTTGGACAGGTGACTAATTCACCCCTCCACTTT.

As concerns this clonotype: A read error may explain this, as a much larger clone is one base away. The rearrangement uses TRBV29-1 and TRBJ2-7; tentatively, D is TRBD1 (7 bases). The CDR3 spans 16 residues. From germline, CDR1 is SQVTM and CDR2 ANQGSEA. This chain's CDR3 is CSVADVGGQSSYEQCF. CDR3 DNA sequence: TGCAGCGTCGCTGACGTGGGGGGACAGAGCTCCTACGAGCAGTGCTTC.

Many counts were recorded for this clonotype. The chain couples TRBV3-1 to TRBJ2-7; possibly TRBD2 for D (6 bases). The V gene's germline CDR1 is LGHDT and CDR2 YNNKEL (reference sequence). The CDR3 is made up of 13 amino acids. V was shortened by 4 bases and J by 3 bases, with 10 bases between the two germline ends. The CDR3 loop reads CASSPSSVYEQYF. The CDR3 bases are TGTGCCAGCAGCCCCTCTAGCGTCTACGAGCAGTACTTC.

This clonotype has ten or more counts. The chain carries TRBV6-5 and TRBJ1-1; 7 bases are shared with TRBD1. This CDR3 has 16 amino acids. CDR1 and CDR2 from the germline V gene are MNHEY and SVGAGI. V lost 1 base and J lost 8; bases outside the gene matches: 13. The CDR3 protein is CASSYFSGTGVSEAFF. The CDR3 region has the DNA TGTGCCAGCAGTTACTTCTCAGGCACAGGGGTGTCGGAAGCTTTCTTT.

This clonotype was seen ten or more times. This sequence joins TRBV20-1 and TRBJ1-2; 10 bases agree with TRBD1. The CDR3 spans 16 residues. CDR1 and CDR2 (germline): DFQATT, SNEGSKA (reference sequence). The V segment lost 5 bases and the J segment 8 bases; nucleotides outside the gene matches: 17. DNA of the CDR3: TGCAGTGCTCCCATCCCGGGGCGGGACAGGGGAAAAGGCTACACCTTC. It encodes CSAPIPGRDRGKGYTF.

In this sample, this clonotype turned up many times. The DNA of the CDR3 is TGTGCCAGCAGCTATGACATCTATGGCTACACCTTC. It specifies CASSYDIYGYTF. The chain links TRBV7-9 to TRBJ1-2; D unclear. The CDR3 is 12 residues long. Trimming removed 4 bases from V and 4 bases from J, with 7 bases in between. Germline loops: CDR1 SEHNR, CDR2 FQNEAQ (reference sequence).

The J gene is TRBJ2-3, the V gene TRBV4-2; D gene uncertain. The CDR3 contains 13 residues. Germline CDR1 is LGHNA and CDR2 is YNFKEQ. The ends were cut back, 2 bases at V and 6 bases at J, with 9 bases in the middle. The CDR3 loop reads CASSQSDSDTQYF. CDR3 bases: TGTGCCAGCAGCCAAAGCGACTCGGATACGCAGTATTTT.

At least ten counts were recorded for this clonotype. The gene calls are TRBV15 and TRBJ2-7; no clear D. Germline lookup yields CDR1 LNHNV and CDR2 YYDKDF (reference sequence). The CDR3 loop spans 14 amino acids. V was clipped by 0 bases and J by 2 bases, with 8 bases between them. The CDR3 is CATSREGVTYEQYF. The CDR3 DNA sequence: TGTGCCACCAGCAGAGAAGGTGTTACCTACGAGCAGTACTTC.

This clonotype was found a few times. This chain links TRBV4-2 with TRBJ2-1; TRBD2 might be the D (6 bases). Deletions cut 5 bases from V and 5 bases from J, with 10 bases between. The germline V gene has CDR1 LGHNA and CDR2 YNFKEQ. The CDR3 has 13 amino acids. The CDR3 coding sequence is TGTGCCAGCAGCGGGGGGAACCACAATGAGCAGTTCTTC. Protein sequence: CASSGGNHNEQFF.

This clonotype was observed many times. The gene calls are TRBV20-1 and TRBJ2-7, with 7 bases identical to TRBD1. The V gene end was trimmed by 6 bases and the J gene end by 3 bases; junction bases not matched to a gene: 14. CDR3 length: 15 residues. From germline, CDR1 is DFQATT and CDR2 SNEGSKA (reference sequence). The CDR3 sequence is CSAQAPDRSLYEQYF. DNA of the CDR3: TGCAGTGCCCAAGCCCCGGACAGGTCCCTCTACGAGCAGTACTTC.

This clonotype was found many times. The genes are TRBV9 and TRBJ1-2; D not certain. This CDR3 has 13 residues. Trimming took off 5 bases at V and 8 bases at J, with 16 bases between the two ends. CDR1 is SGDLS and CDR2 is YYNGEE in the germline V gene. CDR3 nucleotides: TGTGCCAGCAGGTTCGACTCTACCCAGGGCTACACCTTC. Its protein is CASRFDSTQGYTF.

This clonotype appeared many times. The chain is built from TRBV30 and TRBJ2-7, with D hard to call. V was trimmed by 5 bases and J by 6 bases, leaving 14 bases between them. Germline V gene sequence: CDR1 GTSNPN, CDR2 SVGIG (reference sequence). The CDR3 consists of 12 residues. The CDR3 reads CAWSPSTPEQYF. DNA for the CDR3: TGTGCCTGGTCCCCCAGTACGCCCGAGCAGTACTTC. Drawing the rest from reference TRBV30 and TRBJ2-7, the complete variable domain is SQTIHQWPATLVQPVGSPLSLECTVEGTSNPNLYWYRQAAGRGLQLLFYSVGIGQISSEVPQNLSASRPQDRQFILSSKKLLLSDSGFYLCAWSPSTPEQYFGPGTRLTVT.

The chain couples TRBV12-3 or TRBV12-4 to TRBJ1-1, with D perhaps TRBD1 (5 bases). CDR3 size: 17 residues. Between the trimmed V and J ends, which lost 3 bases and 2 bases, there was a span of 19 bases. CDR3 nucleotides: TGTGCCAGCAGTTTTGTGTATCGGGCAGGGCTAAACACTGAAGCTTTCTTT. The encoded protein is CASSFVYRAGLNTEAFF.

This clonotype occurred many times. V and J are TRBV7-9 and TRBJ2-2; unclear D gene. The CDR3 has 14 amino acids. Germline V gives CDR1 SEHNR, CDR2 FQNEAQ (reference sequence). The V end was cut by 0 bases, the J end by 5 bases, with 7 bases between. CDR3 DNA: TGTGCCAGCAGCTTAGCTTCTAGGACCGGGGAGCTGTTTTTT. Translation gives CASSLASRTGELFF.

This clonotype was seen a few times. This chain links TRBV30 with TRBJ1-3, with TRBD1 identical over 10 bases. Germline V CDR1 and CDR2: GTSNPN, SVGIG (reference sequence). With 2 bases clipped from V and 8 bases from J, the junction kept 6 bases outside the gene matches. The CDR3 totals 14 residues. The CDR3 DNA reads as TGTGCCTGGAGTCCCCCGGGACAGGGGCACACCATATATTTT. Translation gives CAWSPPGQGHTIYF. The full variable domain, with the rest looked up from reference TRBV30 and TRBJ1-3, is SQTIHQWPATLVQPVGSPLSLECTVEGTSNPNLYWYRQAAGRGLQLLFYSVGIGQISSEVPQNLSASRPQDRQFILSSKKLLLSDSGFYLCAWSPPGQGHTIYFGEGSWLTVV.

This clonotype showed up many times. This chain links TRBV20-1 with TRBJ2-3; perhaps TRBD1 as D (5 bases). The V end was cut by 6 bases, the J end by 5 bases, with 18 bases between. The V gene's germline CDR1 is DFQATT and CDR2 SNEGSKA (reference sequence). The CDR3 loop spans 14 amino acids. CDR3: CSALKSIGVDTQYF. The CDR3 DNA reads TGCAGTGCCCTAAAGAGTATAGGGGTAGATACGCAGTATTTT.

A few counts support this clonotype. The chain joins TRBV4-2 to TRBJ2-7, with D perhaps matching TRBD2 (7 bases). V lost 0 bases and J lost 7, with 19 bases in between. This CDR3 spans 16 amino acids. Germline loops: CDR1 LGHNA, CDR2 YNFKEQ. The CDR3 DNA is TGTGCCAGCAGCCAAGATTTCGGCGGGGGCCGAGGGGAGCAGTACTTC. It codes for CASSQDFGGGRGEQYF.

This clonotype was counted between two and nine times. V gene TRBV7-7 combines with J gene TRBJ2-2; the D is unclear. CDR3 length equals 14 residues. V lost 3 bases to trimming and J lost 2 bases, with 7 bases between them. Germline V lookup: CDR1 SSHAT, CDR2 FNYEAQ (reference sequence). In nucleotides, the CDR3 is TGTGCCAGCAGCTTTTCATTAAACACCGGGGAGCTGTTTTTT. The encoded protein is CASSFSLNTGELFF.

This clonotype was picked up many times. The gene calls are TRBV18 and TRBJ2-1; D is undetermined. The germline CDR1 and CDR2 sequences are KGHSH and LQKENI. The CDR3 length is 12 residues. Deletions cut 3 bases from V and 8 bases from J, with 8 bases between. The CDR3 loop is CASSPGLHEQFF. The CDR3 coding sequence is TGTGCCAGCTCACCTGGGTTACATGAGCAGTTCTTC.

Concerning this clonotype itself: Just one base apart from a much larger clone, this may be a read error. This CDR3 fails to terminate in the conserved phenylalanine or tryptophan, so it likely reflects a read error. The chain is built from TRBV5-1 and TRBJ2-1, with TRBD2 matching over 8 bases. The CDR3 covers 17 residues. V shed 0 bases and J 2 bases; nucleotides not matched to a gene: 7. The germline gives CDR1 SGHRS, CDR2 YFSETQ. CDR3 sequence (DNA): TGCGCCAGCAGCTTGGGAGGTAGCGGGAAGGCCTACAATGAGCAGTTCTTG. It is translated as CASSLGGSGKAYNEQFL.

The chain combines TRBV18 with TRBJ1-2, with 8 bases that match TRBD1. The CDR3 is 15 residues long. The germline CDR1 and CDR2 sequences are KGHSH and LQKENI. J was trimmed by 5 bases and V by 0 bases; bases with no gene match: 5. The DNA for the CDR3 is TGTGCCAGCTCACCACCGGAGGACAGGGCTTATGGCTACACCTTC. Amino acid sequence: CASSPPEDRAYGYTF.

The J gene is TRBJ2-7, the V gene TRBV12-3 or TRBV12-4, with 8 bases aligning to TRBD1. This CDR3 has 14 residues. The ends lost 6 bases at V and 9 bases at J; junction bases unmatched: 13. The CDR3 is CASSPTGVGPGQYF. The CDR3 nucleotides are TGTGCCAGCAGCCCGACAGGGGTAGGCCCCGGGCAGTACTTC.

This clonotype was seen ten or more times. The chain combines TRBV6-1 with TRBJ2-2; 9 bases map to TRBD2. CDR1 is MNHNS and CDR2 is SASEGT in the germline V gene. The CDR3 spans 15 residues. Trimming at V came to 6 bases and at J to 7 bases, leaving 9 bases not matched to a gene. The CDR3 is CASRDPGLAVGELFF. CDR3 nucleotide sequence: TGTGCCAGCAGGGACCCGGGACTAGCTGTCGGGGAGCTGTTTTTT.

This clonotype was seen a few times. The rearrangement joins TRBV7-2 to TRBJ1-2, with D unclear. V lost 5 bases, J lost 4 bases, and 14 bases lay in between. The CDR3 covers 14 residues. Germline V gives CDR1 SGHTA, CDR2 FQGNSA. The CDR3 loop reads CASSPGWDTYGYTF. The DNA of the CDR3 is TGTGCCAGCAGCCCGGGATGGGATACCTATGGCTACACCTTC.

This chain links TRBV6-4 with TRBJ1-1; maybe TRBD1 (6 bases). The germline V gene encodes CDR1 MRHNA and CDR2 SNTAGT. The CDR3 runs 14 residues. Trimming cost V 3 bases and J 1 base, with 9 bases left between them. CDR3 amino acids: CASSERGGNTEAFF. The CDR3 DNA is TGTGCCAGCAGTGAGAGGGGGGGGAACACTGAAGCTTTCTTT.